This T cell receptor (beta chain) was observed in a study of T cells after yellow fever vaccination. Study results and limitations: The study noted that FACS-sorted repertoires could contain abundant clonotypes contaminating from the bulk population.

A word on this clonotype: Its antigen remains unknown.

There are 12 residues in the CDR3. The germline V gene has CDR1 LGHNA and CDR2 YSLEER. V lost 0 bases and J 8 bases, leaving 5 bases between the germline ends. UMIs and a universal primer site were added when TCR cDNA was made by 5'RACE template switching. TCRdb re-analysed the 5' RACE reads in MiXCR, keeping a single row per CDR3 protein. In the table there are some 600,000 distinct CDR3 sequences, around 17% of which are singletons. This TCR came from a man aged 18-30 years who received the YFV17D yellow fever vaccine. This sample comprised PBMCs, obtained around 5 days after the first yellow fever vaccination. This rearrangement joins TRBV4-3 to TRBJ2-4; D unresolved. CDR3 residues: CASSQEGHIQYF. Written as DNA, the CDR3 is TGCGCCAGCAGCCAAGAAGGACACATTCAGTACTTC.